This TCR beta chain was sequenced in a study of identical twins. The CDR3 is 14 residues long. V lost 5 bases and J lost 4, with 14 bases in between. Germline values: CDR1 SGHRS, CDR2 YFSETQ. This clonotype was counted at least ten times. TCRdb called the 5' RACE reads again in MiXCR, with one record for every CDR3 protein. The table shows some 440,000 distinct CDR3 sequences, with 24% occurring only once. The sample was also reused in another study, on T cells expressing NK-cell markers. That source notes: Dominant NKG2C+ clonotypes in roughly 6 donors made up about 1.0-8% of CD8+ T cells.

This chain uses TRBV5-1 with TRBJ2-3, with D unclear. Specimen: CD4+ T cells sorted from blood. This clonotype was sampled from a woman aged 18-29 years in good health. The CDR3 region is CASRGPVSSDTQYF. CDR3 DNA sequence: TGCGCCAGCAGAGGGCCAGTTTCTTCAGATACGCAGTATTTT.